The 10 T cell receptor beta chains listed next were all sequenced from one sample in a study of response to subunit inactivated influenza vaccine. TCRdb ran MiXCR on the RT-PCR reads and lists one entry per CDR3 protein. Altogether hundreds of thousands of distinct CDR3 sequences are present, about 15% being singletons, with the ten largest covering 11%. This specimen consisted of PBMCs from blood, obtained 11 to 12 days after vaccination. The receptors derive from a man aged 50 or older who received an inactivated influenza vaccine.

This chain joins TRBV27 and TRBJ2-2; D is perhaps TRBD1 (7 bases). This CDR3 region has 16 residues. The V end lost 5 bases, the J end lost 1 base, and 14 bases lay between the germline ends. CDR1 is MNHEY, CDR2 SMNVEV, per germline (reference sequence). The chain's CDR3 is CASSPDRRGNTGELFF. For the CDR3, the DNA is TGTGCCAGCAGTCCGGACAGGAGGGGGAACACCGGGGAGCTGTTTTTT.

The DNA of the CDR3 is TGTGCCAGCAGCTTCTCTAGATGGAATGAGCAGTTCTTC. Translated, it gives CASSFSRWNEQFF. The gene calls are TRBV7-2 and TRBJ2-1; D uncertain. The germline V gene encodes CDR1 SGHTA and CDR2 FQGNSA. The CDR3 has 13 residues. Trimming cost V 3 bases and J 7 bases, with 10 bases left between them. The entire variable domain, with the rest obtained from reference TRBV7-2 and TRBJ2-1, is as follows: GAGVSQSPSNKVTEKGKDVELRCDPISGHTALYWYRQSLGQGLEFLIYFQGNSAPDKSGLPSDRFSAERTGGSVSTLTIQRTQQEDSAVYLCASSFSRWNEQFFGPGTRLTVL.

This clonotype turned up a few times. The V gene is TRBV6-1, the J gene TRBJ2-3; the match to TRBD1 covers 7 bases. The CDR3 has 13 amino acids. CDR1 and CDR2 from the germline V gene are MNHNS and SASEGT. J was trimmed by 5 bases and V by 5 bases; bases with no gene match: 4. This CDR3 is CASSMTGRDTQYF. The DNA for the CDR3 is TGTGCCAGCAGTATGACAGGGCGAGATACGCAGTATTTT.

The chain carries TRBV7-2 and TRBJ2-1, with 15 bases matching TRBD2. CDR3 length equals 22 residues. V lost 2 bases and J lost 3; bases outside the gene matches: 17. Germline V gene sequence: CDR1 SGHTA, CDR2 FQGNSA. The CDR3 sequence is CASSLPLLFGLAGGPFYNEQFF. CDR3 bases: TGTGCCAGCAGCTTACCCCTCCTTTTTGGACTAGCGGGAGGGCCCTTCTACAATGAGCAGTTCTTC.

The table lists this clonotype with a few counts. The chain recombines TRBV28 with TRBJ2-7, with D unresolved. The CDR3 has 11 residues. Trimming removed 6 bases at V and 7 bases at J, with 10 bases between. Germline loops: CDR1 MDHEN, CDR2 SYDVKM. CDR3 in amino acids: CASSGIREQYF. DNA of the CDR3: TGTGCCAGCAGCGGAATTAGGGAGCAGTACTTC.

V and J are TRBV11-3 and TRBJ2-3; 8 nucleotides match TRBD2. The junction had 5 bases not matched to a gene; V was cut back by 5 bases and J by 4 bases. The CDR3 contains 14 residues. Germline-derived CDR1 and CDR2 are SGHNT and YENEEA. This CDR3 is CASSLGGDPDTQYF. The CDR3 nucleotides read TGTGCCAGCAGCCTCGGGGGGGACCCAGATACGCAGTATTTT.

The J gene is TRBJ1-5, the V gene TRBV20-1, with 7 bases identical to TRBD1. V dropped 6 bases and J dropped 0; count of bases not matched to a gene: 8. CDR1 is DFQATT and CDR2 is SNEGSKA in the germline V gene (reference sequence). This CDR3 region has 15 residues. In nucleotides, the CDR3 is TGCAGTGCCAACCGGGACAGCAATAGCAATCAGCCCCAGCATTTT. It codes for CSANRDSNSNQPQHF.

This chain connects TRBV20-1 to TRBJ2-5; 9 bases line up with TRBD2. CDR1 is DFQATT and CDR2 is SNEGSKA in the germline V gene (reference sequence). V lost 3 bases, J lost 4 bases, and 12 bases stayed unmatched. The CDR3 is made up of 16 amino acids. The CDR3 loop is CSARGASGVELETQYF. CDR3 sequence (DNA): TGCAGTGCTAGGGGTGCTAGCGGGGTGGAGTTAGAGACCCAGTACTTC.

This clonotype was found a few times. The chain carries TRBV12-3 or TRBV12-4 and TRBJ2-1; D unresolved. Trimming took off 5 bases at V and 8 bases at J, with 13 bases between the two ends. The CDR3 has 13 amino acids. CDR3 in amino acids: CASSSDPGYEQFF. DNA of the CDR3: TGTGCCAGCAGTAGTGACCCAGGCTATGAGCAGTTCTTC.

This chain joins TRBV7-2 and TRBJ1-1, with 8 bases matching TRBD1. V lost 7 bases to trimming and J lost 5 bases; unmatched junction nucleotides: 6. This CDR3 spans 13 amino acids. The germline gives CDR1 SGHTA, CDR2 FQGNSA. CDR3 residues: CASKRTGQTEAFF. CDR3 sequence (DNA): TGTGCCAGCAAACGGACAGGGCAGACTGAAGCTTTCTTT. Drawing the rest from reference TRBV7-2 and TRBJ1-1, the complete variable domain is GAGVSQSPSNKVTEKGKDVELRCDPISGHTALYWYRQSLGQGLEFLIYFQGNSAPDKSGLPSDRFSAERTGGSVSTLTIQRTQQEDSAVYLCASKRTGQTEAFFGQGTRLTVV.